The 9 T cell receptor beta chains given below trace back to one sample, sequenced in a study of cytomegalovirus exposure and HLA in healthy donors. Primers: 60 Vbeta forward and 13 Jbeta reverse. This table comes from immunoSEQ multiplex PCR, and its TCRdb copy is limited to in-frame clones, with some not included. The sample gives approximately 130,000 clones, around 77% of which show up once; 1.2% is in the top ten. Sequencing was carried out using PBMCs. The receptors originated from a man between 45 and 60 years old in good health and CMV-seronegative.

This sequence joins TRBV28 and TRBJ2-1; TRBD2 is a possible D gene (5 bases). The CDR3 has 14 amino acids. Germline values: CDR1 MDHEN, CDR2 SYDVKM. Trimming took 2 bases from V and 4 from J, leaving 9 bases between them. The CDR3 is CASSLSRGYNEQFF. For the CDR3, the DNA is TGTGCCAGCAGTTTAAGTCGGGGATACAATGAGCAGTTCTTC.

V gene TRBV28 combines with J gene TRBJ2-5; TRBD2 might be the D (7 bases). Gene TRBJ2-7 matches the end of the DNA better, so the J call may be wrong. CDR3 size: 14 residues. The germline gives CDR1 MDHEN, CDR2 SYDVKM. The CDR3 sequence: CASTGEGLGYEQYF. CDR3 bases: TGTGCCAGCACAGGGGAGGGGTTGGGATACGAGCAGTACTTC.

The gene calls are TRBV7-2 and TRBJ2-5; 7 nucleotides line up with TRBD1. CDR1 and CDR2 from the germline V gene are SGHTA and FQGNSA. The J segment lost 5 bases and the V segment lost 3 bases, leaving 6 bases of the junction unmatched. The CDR3 extends over 14 amino acids. This CDR3 reads CASSLQTGLETQYF. The CDR3 DNA reads as TGTGCCAGCAGCTTGCAGACAGGGTTGGAGACCCAGTACTTC.

In this sample, this clone is medium-sized (0.01 to 0.1%). The chain combines TRBV6-4 with TRBJ2-2; 7 bases are a match to TRBD2. CDR1 MRHNA and CDR2 SNTAGT come from the germline V gene. This CDR3 is 14 amino acids long. V shed 8 bases, J shed 5 bases, and the junction held 8 bases outside the gene matches. CDR3 bases: TGTGCCAGCCGAGCCGACGGGGGGACCGGGGAGCTGTTTTTT. Its protein product is CASRADGGTGELFF.

J is TRBJ2-3 and V is TRBV6-5; D may be TRBD1 (6 bases). Germline lookup yields CDR1 MNHEY and CDR2 SVGAGI. Trimming took 2 bases from V and 4 from J, leaving 7 bases between them. The CDR3 sequence is 13 residues long. The CDR3 coding sequence is TGTGCCAGCAGTTACCCAGGGGCAGATACGCAGTATTTT. Translation: CASSYPGADTQYF.

This clone was recorded a few times. J is TRBJ2-5 and V is TRBV27; 7 nucleotides agree with TRBD2. With V trimmed by 5 bases and J by 5 bases, 14 bases remained unmatched. This CDR3 is 16 amino acids long. The germline gives CDR1 MNHEY, CDR2 SMNVEV (reference sequence). Here the CDR3 DNA reads TGTGCCAGCAGTCCCACGAGAGCGGGGAACGGGGAGACCCAGTACTTC. Protein sequence: CASSPTRAGNGETQYF.

The chain uses TRBV7-8 and TRBJ2-2; a weak D match, TRBD2 (6 bases). The CDR3 is 13 residues long. V was clipped by 8 bases and J by 8 bases, with 15 bases between them. Germline V gene data show CDR1 as SGHVS and CDR2 as FQNEAQ. This chain's CDR3 is CASAPRGAGELFF. The CDR3 DNA follows: TGTGCCAGCGCCCCGCGGGGAGCGGGGGAGCTGTTTTTT.

The V call is TRBV5-1, the J call TRBJ2-1; 9 bases agree with TRBD2. The CDR3 is 14 residues long. Germline-derived CDR1 and CDR2 are SGHRS and YFSETQ. J gave up 5 bases and V 2 bases, and 2 bases lay outside the gene matches. The CDR3 reads CASSFSGRDNEQFF. The DNA for the CDR3 is TGCGCCAGCAGCTTTAGCGGGAGAGACAATGAGCAGTTCTTC.

The rearrangement joins TRBV7-9 to TRBJ2-7; 7 nucleotides align to TRBD1. Germline V gene data show CDR1 as SEHNR and CDR2 as FQNEAQ (reference sequence). The junction had 14 bases not matched to a gene; V was cut back by 4 bases and J by 2 bases. The CDR3 covers 17 residues. CDR3 protein: CASSSMMTGTTTYEQYF. CDR3 nucleotide sequence: TGTGCCAGCAGCTCGATGATGACAGGGACAACAACCTACGAGCAGTACTTC.